A selection of T cell receptor beta chains follows, all from one sample in a study of cytomegalovirus exposure and HLA in healthy donors. TCRdb keeps only in-frame clones here, not all; method: immunoSEQ multiplex PCR. Among about 60,000 clones listed, 85% to 95% were seen once. The sequencing sample was made of PBMCs. Receptors were obtained from a woman in her late teens or twenties in good health and CMV-seropositive. CDR3s include the opening cysteine and the closing phenylalanine or tryptophan. The order of the fields is clone size, V gene, J gene, D gene, CDR3 protein, CDR3 DNA. D genes are given only for firm matches. Part of the rows lack a size; the others show once, few, many or a class for expanded clones.

-	TRBV28	TRBJ1-5	-	CASSMDSANQPQHF	TGTGCCAGCAGTATGGACAGTGCCAATCAGCCCCAGCATTTT
once	TRBV6-6	TRBJ1-1	-	CASSYSSQRIEAFF	TGTGCCAGCAGTTACTCGAGCCAGCGGATTGAAGCTTTCTTT
-	TRBV5-1	TRBJ2-3	TRBD1	CASSPDREFPDTQYF	TGCGCCAGCAGCCCGGACAGGGAATTCCCAGATACGCAGTATTTT
once	TRBV7-2	TRBJ2-5	-	CASSQGLETQYF	TGTGCCAGCAGTCAGGGGTTGGAGACCCAGTACTTC
-	TRBV7-6	TRBJ1-1	-	CASSLEVNTEAFF	TGTGCCAGCAGCTTGGAGGTGAACACTGAAGCTTTCTTT
-	TRBV27	TRBJ2-7	-	CASSLRDLGYEQYF	TGTGCCAGCAGTTTACGGGACTTAGGCTACGAGCAGTACTTC
-	TRBV7-2	TRBJ1-6	-	CASSQNISPLHF	TGTGCCAGCAGCCAGAACATTTCACCCCTCCACTTT
-	TRBV28	TRBJ2-3	-	CASSLVGGTDTQYF	TGTGCCAGCAGTTTAGTCGGGGGCACAGATACGCAGTATTTT
-	TRBV28	TRBJ1-4	TRBD1	CASRKQGALEKLFF	TGTGCCAGCAGAAAACAGGGGGCACTAGAAAAACTGTTTTTT
once	TRBV11-2	TRBJ1-1	-	CASSLERNTEAFF	TGTGCCAGCAGCTTAGAGAGGAACACTGAAGCTTTCTTT
few	TRBV7-3	TRBJ2-6	-	CASSHRAGANVLTF	TGTGCCAGCAGTCACAGGGCTGGGGCCAACGTCCTGACTTTC
-	TRBV15	TRBJ1-6	-	CATSRDLGASSPLHF	TGTGCCACCAGCAGAGATCTTGGAGCTTCTTCACCCCTCCACTTT
-	TRBV2	TRBJ2-1	-	CASSDRGHYNEQFF	TGTGCCAGCAGTGACAGGGGTCATTACAATGAGCAGTTCTTC
-	TRBV2	TRBJ2-3	TRBD2	CASSEGPSGSMGTDTQYF	TGTGCCAGCAGTGAGGGGCCTAGCGGGTCGATGGGCACAGATACGCAGTATTTT
-	TRBV5-8	TRBJ1-1	-	CASSDLGMNTEAFF	TGTGCCAGCAGCGACCTCGGGATGAACACTGAAGCTTTCTTT
-	TRBV19	TRBJ1-6	TRBD1	CASSIGQGDSALHF	TGTGCCAGTAGTATAGGACAGGGGGATTCAGCCCTCCACTTT
-	TRBV6-1	TRBJ2-1	TRBD1	CASSEYFGRGRGSYNEQFF	TGTGCCAGCAGTGAATACTTCGGCAGGGGGCGAGGATCCTACAATGAGCAGTTCTTC
-	TRBV27	TRBJ1-6	-	CASTRRGYNSPLHF	TGTGCCAGCACGCGCAGGGGCTATAATTCACCCCTCCACTTT
-	TRBV14	TRBJ2-7	-	CASSQAREPVYEQYF	TGTGCCAGCAGCCAAGCCCGGGAACCAGTCTACGAGCAGTACTTC
-	TRBV19	TRBJ2-7	TRBD1	CASSRGQGSTGSYEQYF	TGTGCCAGTAGTAGGGGACAGGGGTCGACGGGCTCCTACGAGCAGTACTTC
-	TRBV19	TRBJ1-1	TRBD1	CASSPQGNTFNLNTEAFF	TGTGCCAGTAGCCCACAGGGGAACACCTTTAATCTGAACACTGAAGCTTTCTTT
-	TRBV10-2	TRBJ2-3	-	CASSDFGGTDTQYF	TGCGCCAGCAGTGACTTCGGGGGCACAGATACGCAGTATTTT
few	TRBV29-1	TRBJ2-7	TRBD2	CSALTGTSAYEQYF	TGCAGCGCCCTAACCGGGACTAGCGCTTACGAGCAGTACTTC
-	TRBV27	TRBJ2-3	-	CASIPREGTQYF	TGTGCCAGCATCCCGAGGGAAGGTACGCAGTATTTT
-	TRBV19	TRBJ1-2	TRBD1	CASENSDRVSGYTF	TGTGCCTCCGAGAACTCAGACAGGGTCTCTGGCTACACCTTC
-	TRBV20-1	TRBJ2-7	-	CSARVTEQYF	TGCAGTGCTAGGGTAACTGAGCAGTACTTC
-	TRBV5-4	TRBJ1-6	-	CASSRAFGGGDSPLHF	TGTGCCAGCAGCCGCGCTTTTGGGGGAGGCGATTCACCCCTCCACTTT
-	TRBV28	TRBJ2-1	TRBD2	CASSSGGPHEQFF	TGTGCCAGCAGTTCGGGAGGGCCCCATGAGCAGTTCTTC
-	TRBV2	TRBJ2-2	TRBD1	CASRGQESNTGELFF	TGTGCCAGTAGGGGGCAGGAGTCGAACACCGGGGAGCTGTTTTTT
-	TRBV7-9	TRBJ1-2	-	CASSSVRRGTMGYTF	TGTGCCAGCAGTTCTGTCCGCAGGGGAACGATGGGCTACACCTTC
once	TRBV19	TRBJ1-1	-	CASTPDRYTEAFF	TGTGCCAGTACGCCGGACAGATACACTGAAGCTTTCTTT
-	TRBV21-1	TRBJ2-7	-	CASSKTSGRPSEQYF	TGTGCCAGCAGCAAAACTTCCGGCAGGCCCAGCGAGCAGTACTTC
-	TRBV7-6	TRBJ2-5	-	CASSLVTSGTVQETQYF	TGTGCCAGCAGCTTAGTTACCAGCGGAACAGTCCAAGAGACCCAGTACTTC
-	TRBV28	TRBJ2-7	TRBD1	CASSLNPGTGSEQYF	TGTGCCAGCAGTCTTAACCCGGGGACAGGGAGCGAGCAGTACTTC
-	TRBV18	TRBJ1-1	TRBD1	CASSPWTGRLNTEAFF	TGTGCCAGCTCACCATGGACAGGGCGGTTGAACACTGAAGCTTTCTTT
-	TRBV5-1	TRBJ2-7	TRBD1	CASSQTGTAYEQYF	TGCGCCAGCAGCCAGACCGGGACAGCCTACGAGCAGTACTTC
-	TRBV5-6	TRBJ1-2	TRBD1	CASSPGQQDGYTF	TGTGCCAGCAGCCCGGGACAGCAAGATGGCTACACCTTC
-	TRBV6-5	TRBJ1-4	TRBD1	CASGLRTGLVEKLFF	TGTGCCAGCGGGTTGAGGACAGGGCTGGTTGAAAAACTGTTTTTT
-	TRBV28	TRBJ1-2	-	CASSSDQGIYGYTF	TGTGCCAGCAGTTCCGACCAGGGGATCTATGGCTACACCTTC
-	TRBV4-1	TRBJ1-2	-	CASSQIAPWTDYGYTF	TGCGCCAGCAGCCAAATCGCCCCCTGGACAGACTATGGCTACACCTTC
-	TRBV4-2	TRBJ1-4	TRBD1	CASSLRDRGNEKLFF	TGTGCCAGCAGCCTGCGGGACAGGGGTAATGAAAAACTGTTTTTT